These 20 T cell receptor beta chains were sequenced from one sample in a study of T cells in Graves' hyperthyroidism and ophthalmopathy. RNA transcripts provided the source from which TCR beta CDR3 regions were amplified. The primer set for the first-round RT-PCR of the TCR CDR3 was HTBI. TCRdb reprocessed the multiplex PCR reads with MiXCR, giving one entry per CDR3 protein. This table has hundreds of thousands of distinct CDR3 sequences, nearly 45% appearing once. The sample consisted of peripheral blood or thyroid tissue (not recorded which). Receptors were obtained from an adult man with Graves' disease, either hyperthyroidism or ophthalmopathy (not recorded which).

The chain joins TRBV6-5 to TRBJ1-2; no reliable D call. Between the trimmed V and J ends, which lost 0 bases and 6 bases, there was a span of 8 bases. CDR1 MNHEY and CDR2 SVGAGI come from the germline V gene. This CDR3 is 13 amino acids long. The DNA for the CDR3 is TGTGCCAGCAGTTACTCGACCCAGGATGGCTACACCTTC. It codes for CASSYSTQDGYTF.

The sample holds many counts of this clonotype. This chain connects TRBV9 to TRBJ1-5; 8 bases match TRBD1. This CDR3 is built from 13 residues. Germline values: CDR1 SGDLS, CDR2 YYNGEE. V lost 4 bases and J lost 9; bases outside the gene matches: 6. The CDR3 protein is CASSSDRVAPQHF. The CDR3 DNA reads TGTGCCAGCAGCTCGGACAGGGTGGCGCCCCAGCATTTT.

V usage is TRBV11-2 and J usage is TRBJ1-4, with D tentatively TRBD1 (5 bases). V lost 2 bases and J lost 8, with 9 bases in between. The CDR3 has 13 residues. Germline CDR1 and CDR2: SGHAT and FQNNGV. The CDR3 nucleotides are TGTGCCAGCAGCTTAACAGGTTACGAAAAACTGTTTTTT. This codes for CASSLTGYEKLFF.

The rearrangement joins TRBV10-3 to TRBJ1-2; TRBD1 aligns across 9 bases. This CDR3 is 13 amino acids long. Germline CDR1 ENHRY, CDR2 SYGVKD. Trimming at V came to 10 bases and at J to 5 bases, leaving 8 bases not matched to a gene. The CDR3 is CASKQGALYGYTF. CDR3 DNA: TGTGCCAGTAAACAGGGGGCTCTTTATGGCTACACCTTC.

This chain uses TRBV7-9 with TRBJ1-6, with TRBD1 matching 10 bases. The ends lost 5 bases at V and 9 bases at J; junction bases unmatched: 13. The CDR3 is 17 amino acids. Per germline, CDR1 SEHNR and CDR2 FQNEAQ (reference sequence). Here the CDR3 DNA reads TGTGCCAGCAGCCAAATCAGACAGGGGGCGAAGATTTCACCCCTCCACTTT. Amino acids: CASSQIRQGAKISPLHF.

This clonotype has only a few counts. V usage is TRBV6-5 and J usage is TRBJ1-4, with a tentative D call TRBD1 (6 bases). There are 15 residues in the CDR3. Germline V lookup: CDR1 MNHEY, CDR2 SVGAGI. V lost 10 bases and J 3 bases, leaving 18 bases between the germline ends. In DNA, the CDR3 is TGTGCCACCACCCCGGGGGCCAGAGCTAATGAAAAACTGTTTTTT. Residues: CATTPGARANEKLFF.

V usage is TRBV2 and J usage is TRBJ1-3, with TRBD1 identical over 7 bases. J was trimmed by 6 bases and V by 2 bases; bases with no gene match: 4. The CDR3 extends over 14 amino acids. Germline V lookup: CDR1 SNHLY, CDR2 FYNNEI. CDR3 region: CASSEHKGANTIYF. For the CDR3, the DNA is TGTGCCAGCAGTGAACATAAGGGGGCAAACACCATATATTTT.

The count of this clonotype is one. At one end the junction does not follow the germline gene, possibly because of a read error. The chain is built from TRBV7-7 and TRBJ2-6, with TRBD1 matching 9 bases. The length of the CDR3 is 18 residues. The germline CDR1 and CDR2 sequences are SSHAT and FNYEAQ (reference sequence). CDR3 DNA: TGTGCCAGCAGCCAAGATCCCGGGACAGGGACTGGGACCAACGTCCTGACTTTC. It codes for CASSQDPGTGTGTNVLTF. The entire variable domain, with the rest obtained from reference TRBV7-7 and TRBJ2-6, is as follows: GAGVSQSPRYKVTKRGQDVTLRCDPISSHATLYWYQQALGQGPEFLTYFNYEAQPDKSGLPSDRFSAERPEGSISTLTIQRTEQRDSAMYRCASSQDPGTGTGTNVLTFGAGSRLTVL.

This chain joins TRBV20-1 and TRBJ2-5, with 7 bases fitting TRBD1. The CDR3 sequence is 14 residues long. Losses at the gene ends were 6 bases for V and 2 bases for J; bases not matched to a gene: 9. The V gene's germline CDR1 is DFQATT and CDR2 SNEGSKA (reference sequence). For the CDR3, the DNA is TGCAGTGCCACCCGGGGACAGCCACAAGAGACCCAGTACTTC. Translation: CSATRGQPQETQYF.

This clonotype was seen once. This sequence joins TRBV6-1 and TRBJ2-5; no firm D call. Germline-derived CDR1 and CDR2 are MNHNS and SASEGT. V lost 6 bases and J lost 9, with 20 bases in between. This CDR3 has 14 residues. This CDR3 is CASSSERSNQPQYF. The DNA of the CDR3 is TGTGCCAGCAGCTCCGAACGGAGCAATCAGCCCCAGTACTTC.

This clonotype was seen only a few times. The V gene is TRBV5-4, the J gene TRBJ2-2; D gene unclear. Deletions cut 2 bases from V and 6 bases from J, with 8 bases between. Germline V gene lookup returns CDR1 SGHNT and CDR2 YYREEE (reference sequence). The CDR3 contains 13 residues. The CDR3: CASSFDVSGELFF. In nucleotides, the CDR3 is TGTGCCAGCAGCTTCGATGTGTCCGGGGAGCTGTTTTTT. The complete variable domain, with remaining parts taken from reference TRBV5-4 and TRBJ2-2, reads ETGVTQSPTHLIKTRGQQVTLRCSSQSGHNTVSWYQQALGQGPQFIFQYYREEENGRGNFPPRFSGLQFPNYSSELNVNALELDDSALYLCASSFDVSGELFFGEGSRLTVL.

The rearrangement joins TRBV7-9 to TRBJ1-6; no definite D call. Germline V gene sequence: CDR1 SEHNR, CDR2 FQNEAQ (reference sequence). V was shortened by 3 bases and J by 7 bases, with 4 bases between the two germline ends. The CDR3 extends over 12 amino acids. The CDR3 spells CASSFFNSPLHF. In DNA, the CDR3 is TGTGCCAGCAGCTTCTTCAATTCACCCCTCCACTTT. The full variable domain, completed using reference TRBV7-9 and TRBJ1-6, is DTGVSQNPRHKITKRGQNVTFRCDPISEHNRLYWYRQTLGQGPEFLTYFQNEAQLEKSRLLSDRFSAERPKGSFSTLEIQRTEQGDSAMYLCASSFFNSPLHFGNGTRLTVT.

This clonotype was counted only a few times. The chain uses TRBV11-2 and TRBJ2-7, with TRBD2 matching over 7 bases. The CDR3 runs 15 residues. After removal of 1 base from V and 3 bases from J, the junction contained 6 bases not matched to a gene. Per the germline V gene, CDR1 is SGHAT and CDR2 is FQNNGV. The CDR3, as DNA: TGTGCCAGCAGCTTAGTTCTGGGGGGGATCTACGAGCAGTACTTC. Translating it yields CASSLVLGGIYEQYF.

The chain has TRBV10-3 and TRBJ1-6; D is possibly TRBD1 (5 bases). With 7 bases removed from V and 6 bases from J, the gap between germline ends came to 10 bases. Germline loops: CDR1 ENHRY, CDR2 SYGVKD. The CDR3 is made up of 13 amino acids. The CDR3 region has the DNA TGTGCCATCAATCAGGGCCGTAATTCACCCCTCCACTTT. It codes for CAINQGRNSPLHF.

The chain combines TRBV5-1 with TRBJ1-2; 9 bases agree with TRBD1. Germline CDR1 is SGHRS and CDR2 is YFSETQ. The CDR3 loop spans 16 amino acids. J was trimmed by 3 bases and V by 0 bases; bases with no gene match: 6. The CDR3 bases are TGCGCCAGCAGCTTGGCGGGACAGGGTTTTGACTATGGCTACACCTTC. This translates into CASSLAGQGFDYGYTF.

In this sample, this clonotype turned up a few times. The chain uses TRBV5-1 and TRBJ1-1, with 7 bases aligning to TRBD1. CDR3 length: 13 residues. In germline, CDR1 is SGHRS, CDR2 YFSETQ. Unmatched junction bases numbered 5, after V lost 0 bases and J lost 9 bases. The CDR3 DNA follows: TGCGCCAGCAGCTTGGGAGGGGGCAGGAAAGCTTTCTTT. The encoded protein is CASSLGGGRKAFF.

The J gene is TRBJ1-2, the V gene TRBV5-1, with D hard to call. Trimming took off 1 base at V and 6 bases at J, with 16 bases between the two ends. Germline CDR1 reads SGHRS; CDR2 reads YFSETQ. CDR3 length: 15 residues. The CDR3 DNA is TGCGCCAGCAGCTTGACCGGAGCCAGAGAGGATGGCTACACCTTC. This codes for CASSLTGAREDGYTF.

This clonotype was counted ten times or more. The rearrangement links TRBV2 to TRBJ1-5; unclear D gene. The germline V gene has CDR1 SNHLY and CDR2 FYNNEI. Deletions cut 5 bases from V and 4 bases from J, with 9 bases between. CDR3 size: 13 residues. CDR3 residues: CASSLFGNQPQHF. As DNA, the CDR3 is TGTGCCAGCAGTTTATTCGGGAATCAGCCCCAGCATTTT.

The gene calls are TRBV2 and TRBJ2-7, with a tentative D call TRBD2 (7 bases). Germline V CDR1 and CDR2: SNHLY, FYNNEI. The V end was cut by 6 bases, the J end by 5 bases, with 17 bases between. The CDR3 extends over 14 amino acids. In DNA form, the CDR3 reads TGTGCCAGCAGGGGGGCGACTAGCACAAACGAGCAGTACTTC. Translated, it gives CASRGATSTNEQYF.

This clonotype was seen many times. V gene TRBV24-1 combines with J gene TRBJ1-2; D uncertain. The V gene's germline CDR1 is KGHDR and CDR2 SFDVKD. Trimming left V 3 bases short and J 3 bases short, with 7 bases between. The CDR3 length is 13 residues. The CDR3 loop reads CATSDAGYYGYTF. DNA for the CDR3: TGTGCCACCAGTGATGCCGGGTACTATGGCTACACCTTC.